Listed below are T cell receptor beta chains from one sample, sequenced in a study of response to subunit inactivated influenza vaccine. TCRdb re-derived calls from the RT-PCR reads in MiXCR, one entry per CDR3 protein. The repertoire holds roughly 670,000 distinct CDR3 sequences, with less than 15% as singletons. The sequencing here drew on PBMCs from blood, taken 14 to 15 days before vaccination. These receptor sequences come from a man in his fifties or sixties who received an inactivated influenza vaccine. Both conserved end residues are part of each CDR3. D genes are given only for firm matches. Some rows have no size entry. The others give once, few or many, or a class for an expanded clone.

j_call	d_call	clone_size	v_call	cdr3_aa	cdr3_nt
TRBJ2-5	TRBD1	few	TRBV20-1	CSARGLIDTQYF	TGCAGTGCCAGGGGGTTAATTGATACCCAGTACTTC
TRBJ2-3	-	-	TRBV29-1	CSVGGPSRTDTQYF	TGCAGCGTTGGGGGACCCTCAAGGACAGATACGCAGTATTTT
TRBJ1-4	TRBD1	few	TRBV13	CASSRRDSNEKLFF	TGTGCCAGCAGCCGCCGGGACAGTAATGAAAAACTGTTTTTT
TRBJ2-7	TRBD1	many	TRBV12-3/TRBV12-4	CASSSPGQRYEQYF	TGTGCCAGCAGCTCTCCGGGACAGAGATACGAGCAGTACTTC
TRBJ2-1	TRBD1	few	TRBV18	CASSPPSRGRYNEQFF	TGTGCCAGCTCACCACCTAGCAGGGGGCGATACAATGAGCAGTTCTTC
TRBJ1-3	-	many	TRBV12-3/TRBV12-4	CASTQAAGHSGNTIYF	TGTGCCAGCACCCAAGCGGCAGGCCACTCTGGAAACACCATATATTTT
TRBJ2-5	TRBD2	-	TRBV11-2	CASCLLRGGRAQYF	TGTGCCAGCTGCTTACTACGGGGCGGGAGGGCCCAGTACTTC
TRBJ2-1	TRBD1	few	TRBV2	CASGQGVKNEQFF	TGTGCCAGCGGCCAGGGGGTTAAGAATGAGCAGTTCTTC
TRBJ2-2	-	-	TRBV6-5	CASCVPGGELFF	TGTGCCAGCTGTGTCCCTGGTGGGGAGCTGTTTTTT
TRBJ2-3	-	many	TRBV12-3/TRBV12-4	CASSLRGPDTQYF	TGTGCCAGCAGTTTAAGAGGGCCAGATACGCAGTATTTT
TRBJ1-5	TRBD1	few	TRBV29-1	CSVEDLPWTSRGDQPQHF	TGCAGCGTTGAAGATCTCCCCTGGACATCCAGGGGGGATCAGCCCCAGCATTTT
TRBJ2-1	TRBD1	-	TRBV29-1	CSVEGRGQGSINEQFF	TGCAGCGTTGAAGGAAGGGGACAGGGGTCCATAAATGAGCAGTTCTTC
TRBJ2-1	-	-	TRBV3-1	CASSQVLVDEQFF	TGTGCCAGCAGCCAAGTGCTAGTGGATGAGCAGTTCTTC